This T cell receptor beta chain came from a study of T cells expressing NK-cell markers. Study context: Just one sequenced donor of eight was HCMV-seronegative, while seven were seropositive.

Study-level findings and limits: No clear determination of HCMV specificity was made for expanded NKG2C+ T cell clones. A range of about 1.0-7.5% of CD8+ T cells consisted of dominant NKG2C+ clonotypes in several donors.

Note on this clonotype: What it binds is not known.

The CDR3 is 14 amino acids. The germline V gene encodes CDR1 SNHLY and CDR2 FYNNEI. 5'RACE template switching with UMIs generated TCR beta cDNA. Each CDR3 protein gets one entry in TCRdb, which reprocessed the 5' RACE reads and gives no DNA. This sample contains roughly 160,000 distinct CDR3 sequences. This TCR was sampled from a man aged 18 to 69 in good health. The specimen was blood T cells: a sorted CD56 or NKG2C T cell subset, CD4+ or CD8+ T cells, or bulk PBMC T cells (not recorded which). The chain has TRBV2 and TRBJ2-5; TCRdb's D call, TRBD1, is unchecked because there is no DNA. CDR3 sequence reads: CASSRGAGQETQYF.